The 2 T cell receptor beta chains below all came from one sample that was sequenced in a study of cytomegalovirus exposure and HLA in healthy donors. 13 Jbeta primers and 60 Vbeta primers were used for the PCR. This table comes from immunoSEQ multiplex PCR, and its TCRdb copy is limited to in-frame clones, with some not included. The repertoire has about 160,000 clones, 80% to 90% of them found once; the top ten carry around 14%. Sequencing was carried out using PBMCs. These receptors all come from a woman aged 50 to 65 in good health and CMV-seronegative.

The chain combines TRBV5-6 with TRBJ2-7; TRBD1 is a possible D gene (6 bases). Germline V gives CDR1 SGHDT, CDR2 YYEEEE. V shed 5 bases and J shed 0 bases, with 21 bases lying between them. The CDR3 loop spans 17 amino acids. The CDR3 loop is CASSLRIDGTISYEQYF. CDR3 nucleotides: TGTGCCAGCAGTCTCCGTATAGACGGGACAATCTCCTACGAGCAGTACTTC.

The rearrangement joins TRBV12-2 to TRBJ2-7; the table names TRBD1, a call not compared with the DNA. TRBV12-2 is assigned pseudogene status. There are 15 residues in the CDR3. This CDR3 is CASRPGAQQAKEQYF. In DNA, the CDR3 is TGTGCAAGTCGCCCTGGGGCACAGCAAGCTAAGGAGCAGTACTTC.